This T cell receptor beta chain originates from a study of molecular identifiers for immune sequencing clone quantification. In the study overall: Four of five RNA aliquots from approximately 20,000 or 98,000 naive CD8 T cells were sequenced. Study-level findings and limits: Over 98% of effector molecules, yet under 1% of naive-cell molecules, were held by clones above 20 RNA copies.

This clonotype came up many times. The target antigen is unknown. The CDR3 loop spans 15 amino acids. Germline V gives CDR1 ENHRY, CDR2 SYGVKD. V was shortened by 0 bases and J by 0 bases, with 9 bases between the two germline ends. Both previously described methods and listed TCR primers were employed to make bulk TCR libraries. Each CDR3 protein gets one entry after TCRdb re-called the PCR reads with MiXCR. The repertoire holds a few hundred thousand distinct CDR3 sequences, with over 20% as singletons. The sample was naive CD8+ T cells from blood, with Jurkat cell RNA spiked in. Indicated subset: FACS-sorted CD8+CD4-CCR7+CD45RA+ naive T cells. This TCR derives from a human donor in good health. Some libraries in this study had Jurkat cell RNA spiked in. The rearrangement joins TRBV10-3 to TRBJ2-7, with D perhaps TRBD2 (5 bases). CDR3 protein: CAISESPGFSYEQYF. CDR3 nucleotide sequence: TGTGCCATCAGTGAGTCTCCGGGATTCTCCTACGAGCAGTACTTC.